This T cell receptor (beta chain) is from a study of a mutant IDH1 vaccine in newly diagnosed glioma. Background on the study: Either 4-6 weeks after radiotherapy alone or alongside temozolomide, vaccination was begun. The sex distribution of treated patients was 62.5% male and roughly 38% female, with a mean age of roughly 40 years.

The CDR3 covers 16 residues. V was shortened by 2 bases and J by 7 bases, with 20 bases between the two germline ends. The germline CDR1 and CDR2 sequences are SGHTA and FQGTGA. Measured with immunoSEQ multiplex PCR; TCRdb has only the in-frame clones, and not every one. The data contain about 64,000 clones, roughly 84% of them singletons. Of note for this clone: Antigen: not known.

General study findings and limits: Whatever changes occurred in top peripheral T cell clonotypes seemed unrelated to pseudoprogression.

Sample time point: week 11, during vaccination. It was 300 ug of mutant IDH1 20-mer peptide that made up each vaccine dose, given with topical imiquimod. Sequences were derived from PBMCs, sampled from a glioma patient whose treatment included an IDH1 peptide vaccine. The sequence was obtained from a woman in her 50s with glioma. The chain carries TRBV7-3 and TRBJ1-1; perhaps TRBD1 as D (6 bases). In DNA, the CDR3 is TGTGCCAGCAGCTTAGAGGGGAGGAGGGCAGGGGTTGAAGCTTTCTTT. Translated, it gives CASSLEGRRAGVEAFF.